Here is one TCR beta chain with its context. Its antigen is still unknown. The trim removed 0 bases at V and 5 bases at J, leaving 10 bases unmatched. Looked up from germline, CDR1 is SGHDN and CDR2 is FVKESK. The CDR3 runs to 17 residues. This table comes from immunoSEQ multiplex PCR, and its TCRdb copy is limited to in-frame clones, with some not included. The sample records approximately 18,000 clones, roughly nine tenths being singletons. The sample is drawn from a study of somatic mutations in cytotoxic T cells in rheumatoid arthritis. Study results and caveats: The antigen targets of the expanded CD8+ clones lacked identification.

The sequence was obtained from a man between 35 and 55 years old in good health. The sequencing input was CD8+ T cells sorted from blood. The chain joins TRBV14 to TRBJ2-5; 9 bases align to TRBD2. Here the CDR3 reads CASSQDPRASGKETQYF. CDR3 sequence (DNA): TGTGCCAGCAGCCAAGATCCTAGGGCTAGCGGGAAGGAGACCCAGTACTTC.